Sequencing of this TCR beta chain was carried out in a study of beta chain features in type 1 diabetes. Per the germline V gene, CDR1 is LNHDA and CDR2 is SQIVND (reference sequence). CDR3 length: 13 residues. With 1 base removed from V and 3 bases from J, the gap between germline ends came to 7 bases. Sequenced material consisted of expressed TCRB transcripts (all of the isolated RNA was reverse transcribed). Sequencing was performed with immunoSEQ multiplex PCR; in TCRdb, only in-frame clones are kept and a portion is missing. Counted here are just under 150,000 clones, less than 11% occurring once; the ten biggest clones make up around 1.2%. The sample holds a few counts of this clone.

This TCR was sampled from a man aged 18 to 30 in good health. The chain recombines TRBV19 with TRBJ2-7; D is uncertain. The sample taken for sequencing was naive CD4+ T cells from blood. The CDR3 bases are TGTGCCAGTAGTATAGGGCGGAACTACGAGCAGTACTTC. Its protein is CASSIGRNYEQYF.